A single sample gave rise to the 30 T cell receptor beta chains below, sequenced in a study of post-analysis software for immune sequencing data. The study, taken as a whole, reports: Five TRBV segments occurring more often in patients than controls included TRBV5-6, TRBV5-1 and TRBV20-1.

No antigen has been identified for these receptors. The library was made from cDNA and included unique molecular identifiers. TCRdb re-called the PCR reads with MiXCR, one entry per CDR3 protein. The repertoire holds around 190,000 distinct CDR3 sequences, with roughly 28% as singletons. Sequenced input: blood. These receptors all stem from a girl under 18 with multiple sclerosis.

A word on this clonotype: A much more abundant neighbour one base away suggests this may be a read error. The CDR3 DNA reads TGTGCCAGCAGCTTAGGTTCGGCGTACAATGAGCAGTACTTC. This gives the protein CASSLGSAYNEQYF. The chain joins TRBV11-2 to TRBJ2-1; no reliable D call. The DNA end is more similar to TRBJ2-7, so the J call may be wrong. CDR1 and CDR2 from the germline V gene are SGHAT and FQNNGV. The CDR3 consists of 14 residues.

With regard to this clonotype: Compared with germline, one end of the junction differs, possibly owing to a read error. This chain uses TRBV5-5 with TRBJ1-5; D not certain. In germline, CDR1 is SGHKS, CDR2 YYEKEE (reference sequence). This CDR3 region has 16 residues. The CDR3 nucleotides are TGTGCCAACAGCCCCTCCGGGCCGCAGGGCAATCAGCCCCAGCATTTT. Translation gives CANSPSGPQGNQPQHF. Full variable domain (outside the CDR3, taken from reference TRBV5-5 and TRBJ1-5): DAGVTQSPTHLIKTRGQQVTLRCSPISGHKSVSWYQQVLGQGPQFIFQYYEKEERGRGNFPDRFSARQFPNYSSELNVNALLLGDSALYLCANSPSGPQGNQPQHFGDGTRLSIL.

V gene TRBV4-1 combines with J gene TRBJ1-1; D may be TRBD1 (5 bases). Trimming pared 0 bases from V and 1 base from J, leaving 15 bases between. Germline lookup yields CDR1 MGHRA and CDR2 YSYEKL. The CDR3 is 17 residues long. The CDR3 DNA reads as TGCGCCAGCAGCCAAGATGTTTTGAGGGGAAAGAACACTGAAGCTTTCTTT. Translation gives CASSQDVLRGKNTEAFF.

The chain carries TRBV20-1 and TRBJ1-5; possibly TRBD1 for D (6 bases). Germline values: CDR1 DFQATT, CDR2 SNEGSKA (reference sequence). This CDR3 region has 13 residues. V lost 6 bases to trimming and J lost 6 bases, with 15 bases between them. The CDR3 protein is CSAEKQGGQPQHF. The CDR3 coding sequence is TGCAGTGCCGAAAAACAGGGAGGTCAGCCCCAGCATTTT.

Concerning this clonotype itself: A single base separates this from a much larger clone, so it may be a read error. The rearrangement links TRBV6-2 or TRBV6-3 to TRBJ2-7, with D maybe TRBD1 (5 bases). The germline V gene has CDR1 MNHEY and CDR2 SVGEGT. The CDR3 totals 15 residues. The germline V and J ends were trimmed by 6 bases and 7 bases, with 22 bases remaining between them. CDR3 bases: TGTGCCAGCAGCCCCCCAGGGCGGTCCTACAATGAGCAGTACTTC. It encodes CASSPPGRSYNEQYF.

This clonotype has just a few counts. The chain recombines TRBV12-3 or TRBV12-4 with TRBJ2-1; D might be TRBD1 (6 bases). This CDR3 has 13 amino acids. V was trimmed by 6 bases and J by 10 bases, leaving 16 bases between them. This chain's CDR3 is CASRLRGQLEQFF. The CDR3 DNA is TGTGCCAGCAGGTTAAGGGGACAACTGGAGCAGTTCTTC.

This clonotype was observed many times. The CDR3 loop is CASIPQQGGYTF. Written as DNA, the CDR3 is TGTGCCAGCATTCCACAACAGGGAGGCTACACCTTC. The chain joins TRBV28 to TRBJ1-2; a possible D gene is TRBD1 (6 bases). There are 12 residues in the CDR3. V lost 7 bases and J 8 bases, leaving 14 bases between the germline ends. Per the germline V gene, CDR1 is MDHEN and CDR2 is SYDVKM.

With regard to this clonotype: This may be a read error, as it is one base from a much larger clone. The chain joins TRBV5-1 to TRBJ2-5; no definite D call. The CDR3 runs 13 residues. V gave up 0 bases and J gave up 1 base, with 4 bases separating them. CDR1 is SGHRS, CDR2 YFSETQ, per germline. CDR3 loop: CASSLVVQETQYF. In DNA, the CDR3 is TGCGCCAGCAGCTTGGTCGTCCAAGAGACCCAGTACTTC.

This clonotype was observed at least ten times. The CDR3 nucleotides are TGTGCCAGCAGTCAACCCCGTGGGACAGTGCGCTACGAGCAGTACTTC. Translating it yields CASSQPRGTVRYEQYF. The rearrangement joins TRBV2 to TRBJ2-7; TRBD1 matches 7 bases. CDR1 is SNHLY, CDR2 FYNNEI, per germline. The ends lost 5 bases at V and 3 bases at J; junction bases unmatched: 13. The CDR3 has 16 residues. The complete variable domain, with remaining parts taken from reference TRBV2 and TRBJ2-7, reads EPEVTQTPSHQVTQMGQEVILRCVPISNHLYFYWYRQILGQKVEFLVSFYNNEISEKSEIFDDQFSVERPDGSNFTLKIRSTKLEDSAMYFCASSQPRGTVRYEQYFGPGTRLTVT.

About this clonotype itself: A much larger clone sits a single nucleotide away, making a read error possible. The chain is built from TRBV5-6 and TRBJ2-5; D is uncertain. V was cut by 3 bases and J by 11 bases, with 14 bases left in between. This CDR3 comprises 12 residues. Germline-derived CDR1 and CDR2 are SGHDT and YYEEEE. The CDR3 DNA reads TGTGCCAGCAGCTGGGCGGTAAATGAGCAGTACTTC. As protein: CASSWAVNEQYF.

V usage is TRBV6-5 and J usage is TRBJ2-2; 8 nucleotides align to TRBD1. Germline values: CDR1 MNHEY, CDR2 SVGAGI. Germline trimming cut 8 bases from V and 4 bases from J; bases unmatched to any gene: 3. The CDR3 runs 13 residues. Here the CDR3 reads CASRDRSTGELFF. The DNA of the CDR3 is TGTGCCAGCCGGGACAGGAGCACCGGGGAGCTGTTTTTT.

This clonotype was counted at least ten times. The V gene is TRBV29-1, the J gene TRBJ1-2, with 8 bases identical to TRBD1. The CDR3 runs 14 residues. With V trimmed by 5 bases and J by 7 bases, 12 bases remained unmatched. Germline V lookup: CDR1 SQVTM, CDR2 ANQGSEA. CDR3 in DNA: TGCAGCGTTTGGTGGGAGACAGGGGTCCGTGGCTACACCTTC. Encoded protein: CSVWWETGVRGYTF.

There are many counts of this clonotype. DNA for the CDR3: TGCGCCAGCAGCCCCGACAGGGAGGATCGGCAGTACTTC. Its protein is CASSPDREDRQYF. The chain carries TRBV5-1 and TRBJ2-7; perhaps TRBD1 as D (7 bases). V dropped 4 bases and J dropped 9 bases, with 17 bases sitting between them. CDR3 size: 13 residues. Germline V gene data show CDR1 as SGHRS and CDR2 as YFSETQ.

This clonotype was picked up many times. V and J are TRBV15 and TRBJ2-7; tentatively, D is TRBD2 (7 bases). Deletions cut 0 bases from V and 2 bases from J, with 14 bases between. The CDR3 runs to 16 residues. In germline, CDR1 is LNHNV, CDR2 YYDKDF (reference sequence). The CDR3: CATSRERGTRTYEQYF. As DNA, the CDR3 is TGTGCCACCAGCAGAGAGCGGGGGACACGAACCTACGAGCAGTACTTC.

This rearrangement joins TRBV12-3 or TRBV12-4 to TRBJ2-3; no clear D gene. Trimming removed 6 bases at V and 0 bases at J, with 19 bases between. The length of the CDR3 is 17 residues. CDR3 sequence (DNA): TGTGCCAGCAGCGCTTCTCAGATCGGTTCAAGCACAGATACGCAGTATTTT. This translates into CASSASQIGSSTDTQYF.

Details on this clonotype: A much larger clonotype is one base distant, so this may be a read error. The V call is TRBV6-2 or TRBV6-3, the J call TRBJ2-7; TRBD2 might be the D (6 bases). CDR1 is MNHEY, CDR2 SVGEGT, per germline. This CDR3 region has 12 residues. Trimming removed 6 bases at V and 6 bases at J, with 12 bases between. The CDR3: CASRETSSEQYF. CDR3 DNA sequence: TGTGCCAGCAGGGAGACTAGTTCCGAGCAGTACTTC.

This clonotype was found a few times. This could be a read error, since a much larger clone is one nucleotide away. The rearrangement uses TRBV18 and TRBJ2-1; TRBD1 aligns across 7 bases. J lost 5 bases, V lost 11 bases, and 12 bases had no gene match. Germline loops: CDR1 KGHSH, CDR2 LQKENI. This CDR3 is 14 amino acids long. CDR3 nucleotide sequence: TGTGCCGGCCGAGAGGGACAGATCGACAATGAGCAGTTCTTC. Translation gives CAGREGQIDNEQFF.

This clonotype was counted between two and nine times. The V gene is TRBV10-3, the J gene TRBJ2-4, with a weak D call TRBD2 (6 bases). CDR1 ENHRY and CDR2 SYGVKD come from the germline V gene. V was trimmed by 3 bases and J by 12 bases, leaving 15 bases between them. The CDR3 totals 13 residues. CDR3 protein: CAISDKEGIRQYF. CDR3 nucleotides: TGTGCCATCAGTGATAAGGAGGGAATCCGTCAGTACTTC.

A word on this clonotype: This may arise from a read error, as a much more abundant clone is one base away. The chain recombines TRBV11-2 with TRBJ2-3; D ambiguous. TRBJ1-5 matches the DNA end more closely, so the J call is doubtful. The CDR3 spans 16 residues. Germline CDR1 reads SGHAT; CDR2 reads FQNNGV. CDR3 sequence (DNA): TGTGCCAGCAGCCCTGTCGGCAGCGGGAGAACAGATACGCAGCATTTT. Its protein is CASSPVGSGRTDTQHF.

The count of this clonotype is one. The rearrangement links TRBV7-2 to TRBJ2-2; D not certain. Trimming shortened V by 1 base and J by 7 bases, and 7 bases separated the two germline ends. This CDR3 is built from 13 residues. Germline V CDR1 and CDR2: SGHTA, FQGNSA. The CDR3 DNA follows: TGTGCCAGCAGCTTAGGTCCTGTCGGGGAGCTGTTTTTT. Translated: CASSLGPVGELFF.

Turning to this clonotype: This could be a read error, since a much larger clone is one nucleotide away. This chain connects TRBV28 to TRBJ2-1, with a possible D match to TRBD1 (5 bases). V lost 3 bases and J 6 bases, leaving 15 bases between the germline ends. CDR1 and CDR2 (germline): MDHEN, SYDVKM. This CDR3 is built from 15 residues. This chain's CDR3 is CASSLTSVGPNEQFF. The CDR3 DNA reads TGTGCCAGCAGTTTGACCAGCGTGGGGCCCAATGAGCAGTTCTTC.

This clonotype has at least ten counts. V and J are TRBV10-3 and TRBJ1-5; TRBD1 agrees at 9 bases. Germline V gives CDR1 ENHRY, CDR2 SYGVKD. With V trimmed by 4 bases and J by 7 bases, 8 bases remained unmatched. The CDR3 spans 15 residues. The CDR3 spells CAISGTGDHRQPQHF. The DNA for the CDR3 is TGTGCCATCAGTGGGACAGGGGATCACAGGCAGCCCCAGCATTTT.

This clonotype was seen repeatedly, ten times or more. V gene TRBV4-1 combines with J gene TRBJ2-7, with 7 bases identical to TRBD1. Unmatched junction bases numbered 3, after V lost 0 bases and J lost 1 base. The CDR3 has 15 amino acids. Germline V CDR1 and CDR2: MGHRA, YSYEKL. CDR3 protein: CASSQEAGGSYEQYF. CDR3 bases: TGCGCCAGCAGCCAAGAGGCAGGGGGTTCCTACGAGCAGTACTTC.

Details on this clonotype: This may be a read error: a much more frequent sequence differs by one nucleotide. This chain uses TRBV6-6 with TRBJ2-3, with TRBD2 as a possible D gene (5 bases). CDR3 size: 16 residues. Germline V gene data show CDR1 as MNHNY and CDR2 as SVGAGI (reference sequence). In DNA, the CDR3 is TGTGCCAGCGGTTACTCACGGGATACCCCCAACGATACGCAGTATTTT. Amino acids: CASGYSRDTPNDTQYF.

This chain's CDR3 is CASSRTGGYGNTIYF. The DNA for the CDR3 is TGTGCCAGCAGTCGGACAGGGGGTTACGGAAACACCATATATTTT. V is TRBV12-3 or TRBV12-4 and J is TRBJ1-3; TRBD1 aligns across 10 bases. This CDR3 has 15 amino acids. The J segment lost 4 bases and the V segment lost 5 bases, leaving 5 bases of the junction unmatched.

The rearrangement uses TRBV5-4 and TRBJ2-1; D gene ambiguous. V shed 4 bases and J shed 7 bases, with 12 bases lying between them. The CDR3 is 13 amino acids. The germline V gene encodes CDR1 SGHNT and CDR2 YYREEE (reference sequence). The CDR3 protein is CASSLPPVNEQFF. CDR3 DNA: TGTGCCAGCAGCCTCCCCCCAGTGAATGAGCAGTTCTTC.

Notes on this clonotype: Just one base apart from a much larger clone, this may be a read error. This sequence joins TRBV29-1 and TRBJ2-5; D might be TRBD2 (6 bases). This CDR3 is built from 12 residues. Germline V gene sequence: CDR1 SQVTM, CDR2 ANQGSEA. In DNA, the CDR3 is TGCAGCGTGAGGCGCGGGGACGCGACCCAGGACTTC. Protein product: CSVRRGDATQDF.

In this sample, this clonotype turned up many times. The rearrangement links TRBV20-1 to TRBJ2-1, with 8 bases fitting TRBD2. The ends lost 5 bases at V and 5 bases at J; junction bases unmatched: 8. The germline V gene has CDR1 DFQATT and CDR2 SNEGSKA (reference sequence). The CDR3 has 14 amino acids. CDR3 coding DNA: TGCAGTGCTCTGAGGACTAGCCGAAACAATGAGCAGTTCTTC. It translates to CSALRTSRNNEQFF.

This chain uses TRBV2 with TRBJ2-2; TRBD2 matches at 8 bases. The V and J ends lost 10 bases and 2 bases, in that order; junction bases with no gene match: 9. The CDR3 is 15 amino acids. Germline CDR1 SNHLY, CDR2 FYNNEI. For the CDR3, the DNA is TGTGCCACTTCCGTCGGGACTAGAAACACCGGGGAGCTGTTTTTT. Its translation is CATSVGTRNTGELFF.

This clonotype has at least ten counts. This chain connects TRBV20-1 to TRBJ1-5, with TRBD1 identical over 7 bases. The CDR3 is 15 amino acids. Per the germline V gene, CDR1 is DFQATT and CDR2 is SNEGSKA (reference sequence). V was clipped by 6 bases and J by 1 base; unmatched bases: 9. CDR3 sequence: CSALGQARSNQPQHF. The CDR3 nucleotides are TGCAGTGCGCTTGGACAGGCTAGAAGCAATCAGCCCCAGCATTTT.